The clone carrying this T cell receptor (beta chain) was observed at least ten times. As yet, its antigen is unknown. V lost 8 bases and J lost 2, with 10 bases in between. The germline gives CDR1 SEHNR, CDR2 FQNEAQ (reference sequence). This CDR3 contains 12 residues. Hyperthyroidism in these 18- to 65-year-old patients was newly diagnosed, lasting under 2 months. Other autoimmune disease, uncontrolled infection, pregnancy and lactation led to exclusion. These data come from a study of Graves' ophthalmopathy and Graves' hyperthyroidism. Findings of the study overall: It was with 70.59% sensitivity and about 72% specificity that the model predicted ophthalmopathy progression. From stable hyperthyroidism, ophthalmopathy was separated by a 13-signature model with 85% to 90% sensitivity and 80% to 82% specificity.

RNA transcripts were the template, and TCR beta CDR3 regions were amplified from them. First-round RT-PCR used HTBI primers; second-round multiplex PCR followed. Using its own MiXCR run on the multiplex PCR reads, TCRdb lists one record per CDR3 protein. The sample yields 620,000 or so distinct CDR3 sequences, approximately 22% seen once. The sample was peripheral blood. The TCR originated in a woman aged 18-29 years with stable Graves' hyperthyroidism. Some clones in this sample may be carry-over from other donors' samples. J is TRBJ2-7 and V is TRBV7-9; D not certain. CDR3 loop: CASGWQAYEQYF. The CDR3 nucleotides read TGTGCCAGCGGTTGGCAGGCCTACGAGCAGTACTTC.